These 9 T cell receptor beta chains were all obtained from the same sample, sequenced in a study of human T cells and chemical hapten exposure. Each CDR3 protein gets one entry after TCRdb re-called the RACE reads with MiXCR. The data contain nearly 350,000 distinct CDR3 sequences, 6% to 8.5% of them seen just once; the ten biggest clones take up more than 7%. The time point denotes: patch test 1, 2 weeks after DPC sensitization. Described treatment: therapeutic diphenylcyclopropenone sensitization with weekly scalp DPC. Source: whole blood, taken in connection with sensitization to the hapten diphenylcyclopropenone (DPC). The receptors here all came from a young woman with alopecia areata. Some clones in this sample may be carry-over from other donors' samples.

Only one count was recorded for this clonotype. The V call is TRBV27, the J call TRBJ1-5, with 8 bases lining up with TRBD1. The CDR3 spans 15 residues. V was pared by 5 bases and J by 4 bases, with 7 bases of the junction left unmatched. Germline V lookup: CDR1 MNHEY, CDR2 SMNVEV (reference sequence). In DNA form, the CDR3 reads TGTGCCAGCAGTCCAGGGGGACAGGTAAATCAGCCCCAGCATTTT. Amino acids: CASSPGGQVNQPQHF.

In this sample, this clonotype turned up many times. V gene TRBV5-1 combines with J gene TRBJ2-3; D unresolved. The CDR3 totals 14 residues. CDR1 SGHRS and CDR2 YFSETQ come from the germline V gene. V lost 1 base and J 0 bases, leaving 6 bases between the germline ends. For the CDR3, the DNA is TGCGCCAGCAGCTTGACTGGGAGCACAGATACGCAGTATTTT. Translation: CASSLTGSTDTQYF. Complete variable domain (other parts from reference TRBV5-1 and TRBJ2-3): KAGVTQTPRYLIKTRGQQVTLSCSPISGHRSVSWYQQTPGQGLQFLFEYFSETQRNKGNFPGRFSGRQFSNSRSEMNVSTLELGDSALYLCASSLTGSTDTQYFGPGTRLTVL.

This clonotype has more than one count but fewer than ten. V and J are TRBV7-6 and TRBJ2-5; 9 bases match TRBD2. CDR1 and CDR2 from the germline V gene are SGHVS and FNYEAQ. The CDR3 runs to 14 residues. The ends lost 1 base at V and 7 bases at J; junction bases unmatched: 4. CDR3 amino acids: CASSLGTTSGTQYF. The CDR3 coding sequence is TGTGCCAGCAGCTTAGGAACGACTAGCGGGACCCAGTACTTC.

This clonotype has more than one count but fewer than ten. The chain links TRBV12-3 or TRBV12-4 to TRBJ2-7, with D perhaps given as TRBD1 or TRBD2 (6 bases each). Trimming removed 4 bases from V and 3 bases from J, with 16 bases in between. The CDR3 spans 15 residues. The CDR3: CASSSSGGLLYEQYF. In nucleotides, the CDR3 is TGTGCCAGCAGTTCCTCTGGGGGGCTGCTCTACGAGCAGTACTTC.

The genes are TRBV29-1 and TRBJ1-1; D may be TRBD1 (5 bases). This CDR3 spans 14 amino acids. Germline CDR1 SQVTM, CDR2 ANQGSEA. V was pared by 7 bases and J by 11 bases, with 26 bases between. Here the CDR3 reads CSATKWEGASEAFF. The CDR3, as DNA: TGCAGCGCAACTAAGTGGGAAGGGGCCAGTGAGGCTTTCTTT.

The chain has TRBV9 and TRBJ2-3; possibly TRBD1 for D (6 bases). V gave up 2 bases and J gave up 0 bases, with 13 bases separating them. Germline V gives CDR1 SGDLS, CDR2 YYNGEE. CDR3 length: 16 residues. In DNA, the CDR3 is TGTGCCAGCAGCGTGCCGACAGGTTCTAGCACAGATACGCAGTATTTT. Protein sequence: CASSVPTGSSTDTQYF.

The chain links TRBV28 to TRBJ1-1; 7 bases agree with TRBD1. Germline CDR1 MDHEN, CDR2 SYDVKM. The CDR3 is 14 residues long. J was trimmed by 4 bases and V by 6 bases; bases with no gene match: 8. In nucleotides, the CDR3 is TGTGCCAGCAGGATGACAGGGTCGAGCACTGAAGCTTTCTTT. Its translation is CASRMTGSSTEAFF.

The V and J genes are TRBV7-9 and TRBJ2-3, with TRBD2 matching 7 bases. Germline-derived CDR1 and CDR2 are SEHNR and FQNEAQ (reference sequence). The length of the CDR3 is 15 residues. V trimming: 7 bases; J trimming: 2 bases; junction bases outside the gene matches: 9. In nucleotides, the CDR3 is TGTGCCAGCACTCAACCGGGGGGTTCCACAGATACGCAGTATTTT. It encodes CASTQPGGSTDTQYF.

The rearrangement links TRBV4-3 to TRBJ1-2; a weak D match, TRBD1 (5 bases). The CDR3 sequence is 14 residues long. V was pared by 4 bases and J by 8 bases, with 17 bases between. CDR1 and CDR2 from the germline V gene are LGHNA and YSLEER. The CDR3 loop reads CASSPLLSPGGYTF. The CDR3 nucleotides are TGCGCCAGCAGCCCCCTCTTATCCCCAGGGGGCTACACCTTC.